This T cell receptor beta chain was identified during a study of CD8 T cells in Susac syndrome (dated by TCRdb to the late 2010s). Concerning the study at large: Among the sequenced Susac syndrome patients, five or six had clinically active disease and under 10 were in clinical remission. Susac syndrome patients were therapy-naive, on corticosteroids (some also receiving IVIg), or on IVIg alone at blood withdrawal. Whether CD8+ T cell activation and differentiation in Susac syndrome was antigen driven was tested using repertoire sequencing. The clonality of the CD8+ T cell repertoire was compared across over 9 healthy donors, some 14 Susac syndrome patients and under 18 multiple sclerosis patients. The paper as a whole reports these results and caveats: The number of individuals in the TCR sequencing and HLA analysis was acknowledged as relatively small. Around 16 and five Susac-specific public clones were found in the total CD8+ and CD8+ TEMRA repertoires, respectively. Susac syndrome CD8+ repertoires showed clonal expansion, highest in CD8+ TEMRA cells and greater in clinically active than remitting patients.

Peripheral blood CD8+ and CD4+ T cells from healthy donors, Susac syndrome patients and multiple sclerosis patients were profiled by high-throughput TCR beta sequencing. Susac syndrome patients met recently defined diagnostic criteria for definite or probable disease. CD8+ TEMRA cells were enriched by FACS, while bulk CD8+ and CD4+ T cells were purified by magnetic negative isolation. Blood was drawn into EDTA tubes, processed within 24 hours, and PBMCs were isolated by density gradient centrifugation. PBMCs intended for TCR sequencing were frozen in liquid nitrogen and were later thawed in a 37 degrees C water bath. The sorted or isolated CD4+, CD8+ and CD8+ TEMRA cells reached a purity of at least 90%. RNA was extracted using the RNeasy kit, and about 0.45 to 1 ug of the RNA was reverse transcribed with random hexamers. The immunoSEQ multiplex PCR assay, which covers 54 Vbeta and 13 Jbeta segments, was used to amplify TCR beta CDR3 regions. PCR amplification bias was corrected using a synthetic template baseline for primer optimization and computational correction. From the authors' description of their analysis: Only productive sequences were kept, with reads annotated to V, D and J genes according to IMGT and analyzed in immunoSEQ Analyzer. Clonality was computed as one minus Shannon entropy normalized by log2 of the number of productive unique sequences. For each patient and control, public and private clones were evaluated among the 100 most prevalent clones. Clones were defined as Susac-specific when absent from the healthy and MS cohorts, from roughly 1,100 published viral clones and from other ImmuneACCESS disease sequences. The raw public data were reprocessed by TCRdb itself: fastp quality trimming at Q25, MiXCR clonotype calling, in-frame beta chains only. Rows matching on CDR3 protein sequence are summarized as one entry with the most common DNA and genes. The V and J calls shown here were made by TCRdb, not taken from the authors' results. Recorded for this sample are 200,000 or so distinct CDR3 sequences; over 90% of them occurred a single time. The ten largest make up around 0.16% of the sample.

Germline trimming amounts to 6 bases on V and 4 bases on J, with 0 as the count of junction bases outside the gene matches. Reading the germline V gene gives CDR1 ENHRY and CDR2 SYGVKD. Including cysteine and phenylalanine, the CDR3 has 13 amino acids. The CDR3 DNA has 39 bases and is translated from base 1. About this clonotype itself: Its specific antigen is unknown. The record has no base qualities; no much larger clone is one base away.

This chain is built from TRBV10-3 and TRBJ2-5, and TRBD1 matches 12 of the central bases. The source material was CD8+ T cells from PBMCs. The sequence came from a human donor with Susac syndrome. CDR3 sequence: CAIRGQGAETQYF. The DNA sequence follows: TGTGCCATCAGGGGACAGGGGGCAGAGACCCAGTACTTC.